These T cell receptor beta chains were read from a single sample in a study of control samples from healthy donors and cancer patients. Using immunoSEQ multiplex PCR, the repertoire was profiled, and TCRdb retains in-frame clones only, with some absent. In the table there are over 150,000 clones, roughly 92% of which are singletons. The sample taken for sequencing was blood. These receptors all come from a young man in good health. Both conserved end residues are part of each CDR3. D genes are given only for firm matches. Only part of the rows carry a size: once, few, many, or a class if the clone is expanded.

clone size	J gene	V gene	D gene	CDR3 protein	CDR3 DNA
-	TRBJ2-5	TRBV11-3	-	CASSSSGQETQYF	TGTGCCAGCAGCTCGTCAGGCCAAGAGACCCAGTACTTC
once	TRBJ2-2	TRBV4-1	-	CASSQEATGELFF	TGCGCCAGCAGCCAAGAGGCAACCGGGGAGCTGTTTTTT
many	TRBJ2-2	TRBV6-1	-	CASSESLDTGELFF	TGTGCCAGCAGTGAAAGCCTCGACACCGGGGAGCTGTTTTTT
-	TRBJ2-7	TRBV2	-	CASRDTVPEQYF	TGTGCCAGCAGGGACACAGTCCCCGAGCAGTACTTC
-	TRBJ2-7	TRBV5-1	-	CASSFGRGVHEQYF	TGCGCCAGCAGCTTTGGCAGGGGAGTCCACGAGCAGTACTTC
-	TRBJ2-7	TRBV19	TRBD2	CASSMGGPRYYEQYF	TGTGCCAGTAGTATGGGAGGGCCCAGGTACTACGAGCAGTACTTC
-	TRBJ1-1	TRBV5-1	-	CASSLDSTNTEAFF	TGCGCCAGCAGCTTGGACAGTACAAACACTGAAGCTTTCTTT
-	TRBJ2-5	TRBV7-9	-	CASSLEGRDRETQYF	TGTGCCAGCAGCTTAGAGGGAAGGGATCGGGAGACCCAGTACTTC
once	TRBJ1-3	TRBV15	-	CATSRGGAAGNTIYF	TGTGCCACCAGCAGAGGAGGGGCGGCTGGAAACACCATATATTTT
-	TRBJ1-2	TRBV7-9	-	CASSTPGAANYGYTF	TGTGCCAGCAGCACGCCGGGGGCCGCTAACTATGGCTACACCTTC
-	TRBJ1-3	TRBV3-1/TRBV3-2	-	CASSSRHNISGNTIYF	TGTGCCAGCAGCAGCCGGCACAACATCTCTGGAAACACCATATATTTT
-	TRBJ2-5	TRBV4-1	-	CASSQSPGQETQYF	TGCGCCAGCAGCCAGTCACCGGGGCAAGAGACCCAGTACTTC
-	TRBJ2-3	TRBV5-1	TRBD2	CASSLAGTSGSTDTQYF	TGCGCCAGCAGCTTGGCCGGGACTAGCGGGAGCACAGATACGCAGTATTTT
few	TRBJ1-6	TRBV5-4	-	CASRLAGVSPLHF	TGTGCCAGCAGACTGGCAGGGGTATCACCCCTCCACTTT
-	TRBJ1-2	TRBV6-5	TRBD1	CASSLYTGVSFGYTF	TGTGCCAGCAGCTTATACACAGGGGTATCTTTTGGCTACACCTTC
-	TRBJ1-6	TRBV30	TRBD1	CAWSQGVDSPLHF	TGTGCCTGGAGTCAGGGGGTGGACTCACCCCTCCACTTT
-	TRBJ2-7	TRBV7-9	TRBD1	CASSHEGRTGKYEQYF	TGTGCCAGCAGTCATGAGGGGAGGACAGGGAAATACGAGCAGTACTTC
-	TRBJ2-1	TRBV20-1	-	CSASPYNEQFF	TGCAGTGCTTCTCCCTACAATGAGCAGTTCTTC
-	TRBJ1-1	TRBV5-8	-	CASSFEMNTEAFF	TGTGCCAGCAGCTTTGAGATGAACACTGAAGCTTTCTTT
-	TRBJ1-5	TRBV7-9	TRBD1	CASSSDGQGAGQPQHF	TGTGCCAGCAGCTCAGATGGACAGGGGGCCGGTCAGCCCCAGCATTTT
-	TRBJ1-1	TRBV5-1	-	CASSLAGPRNTEAFF	TGCGCCAGCAGCTTGGCCGGCCCCAGGAACACTGAAGCTTTCTTT
-	TRBJ2-7	TRBV11-2	-	CASSHGAGYEQYF	TGTGCCAGCAGCCACGGGGCCGGCTACGAGCAGTACTTC
-	TRBJ1-5	TRBV7-8	TRBD1	CASSLSPGTGRGGANQPQHF	TGTGCCAGCAGCCTATCCCCCGGGACAGGGAGAGGGGGGGCCAATCAGCCCCAGCATTTT
-	TRBJ1-3	TRBV30	-	CAWRRPGYPGNTIYF	TGTGCCTGGCGAAGACCGGGCTACCCTGGAAACACCATATATTTT
-	TRBJ2-3	TRBV7-8	-	CATSPSLEPRRTDTQYF	TGTGCCACCTCGCCTTCCTTGGAGCCAAGACGCACAGATACGCAGTATTTT
-	TRBJ1-6	TRBV3-1/TRBV3-2	-	CASSQPGPGYSPLHF	TGTGCCAGCAGCCAACCGGGACCAGGATATTCACCCCTCCACTTT
-	TRBJ2-5	TRBV19	-	CASSRTTNRETQYF	TGTGCCAGTTCCAGGACGACGAACCGAGAGACCCAGTACTTC
-	TRBJ1-1	TRBV19	TRBD1	CATRQGRTEAFF	TGTGCCACCAGACAGGGGAGGACTGAAGCTTTCTTT
once	TRBJ2-1	TRBV12-3/TRBV12-4	-	CASRSTGGNEQFF	TGTGCCAGCAGGTCGACAGGAGGCAATGAGCAGTTCTTC
-	TRBJ2-1	TRBV5-4	TRBD2	CASSLAGTSGRNEQFF	TGTGCCAGCAGCTTAGCCGGGACTAGCGGGAGAAATGAGCAGTTCTTC
-	TRBJ1-2	TRBV19	TRBD1	CASSISPGQTNGYTF	TGTGCCAGTAGTATCTCACCGGGACAGACTAATGGCTACACCTTC
-	TRBJ2-4	TRBV7-9	-	CASSLAGGAKNIQYF	TGTGCCAGCAGCTTAGCAGGGGGAGCCAAAAACATTCAGTACTTC
-	TRBJ2-4	TRBV19	-	CASNGGRMENIQYF	TGTGCCAGTAACGGGGGGCGTATGGAAAACATTCAGTACTTC
-	TRBJ1-6	TRBV9	-	CASSSTTGNSPLHF	TGTGCCAGCAGCTCGACGACAGGCAACTCACCCCTCCACTTT
-	TRBJ1-5	TRBV10-3	-	CAISGTNQPQHF	TGTGCCATCAGCGGGACCAATCAGCCCCAGCATTTT
-	TRBJ2-1	TRBV18	TRBD2	CASSPWGGGSSYNEQFF	TGTGCCAGCTCACCTTGGGGCGGGGGGAGCTCCTACAATGAGCAGTTCTTC
-	TRBJ2-5	TRBV5-1	-	CASSDLGQQETQYF	TGCGCCAGCAGCGACCTTGGGCAGCAAGAGACCCAGTACTTC
-	TRBJ2-3	TRBV12-5	-	CASGSLTGTDTQYF	TGTGCTAGTGGATCCCTGACAGGTACAGATACGCAGTATTTT
-	TRBJ1-3	TRBV4-3	-	CASSLGGISGNTIYF	TGCGCCAGCAGCCTAGGAGGGATCTCTGGAAACACCATATATTTT
-	TRBJ2-7	TRBV27	TRBD1	CASRLGQHYEQYF	TGTGCCAGCAGACTGGGACAGCACTACGAGCAGTACTTC
-	TRBJ2-5	TRBV7-2	-	CASSRTPGPGWETQYF	TGTGCCAGCAGCAGAACACCGGGACCCGGCTGGGAGACCCAGTACTTC
once	TRBJ1-3	TRBV15	-	CATSSNRISGNTIYF	TGTGCCACCAGCAGCAACAGAATCTCTGGAAACACCATATATTTT
once	TRBJ1-6	TRBV19	-	CASSIRGPNSPLHF	TGTGCCAGTAGTATTCGGGGGCCCAATTCACCCCTCCACTTT
-	TRBJ2-1	TRBV7-6	TRBD2	CASSDGTSGTRQFF	TGTGCCAGCAGCGACGGGACTAGCGGGACGCGGCAGTTCTTC